The rows below give T cell receptor beta chains drawn from one sample of a study of cytomegalovirus exposure and HLA in healthy donors. Profiled with immunoSEQ multiplex PCR; TCRdb holds only in-frame clones, not every one. The table shows about 190,000 clones, with 75% to 90% occurring only once. The material sequenced was PBMCs. Receptors were obtained from a woman aged 45-65 years in good health and CMV-seropositive. Both conserved end residues are part of each CDR3.

v_gene: TRBV27
j_gene: TRBJ1-5
CDR3aa: CASKGINQPQHF

v_gene: TRBV5-1
j_gene: TRBJ2-6
CDR3aa: CASTPELAGANVLTF

v_gene: TRBV15
j_gene: TRBJ2-7
CDR3aa: CATSRGVDYEQYF

v_gene: TRBV7-8
j_gene: TRBJ2-2
CDR3aa: CASRGARANTGELFF

v_gene: TRBV2
j_gene: TRBJ2-3
CDR3aa: CASRDSGGDTQYF

v_gene: TRBV11-1
j_gene: TRBJ2-7
CDR3aa: CASSLNRQGGLYEQYF

v_gene: TRBV5-4
j_gene: TRBJ2-2
CDR3aa: CASSLGLARTGELFF

v_gene: TRBV2
j_gene: TRBJ2-1
CDR3aa: CASNWGLAGNEQFF

v_gene: TRBV6-1
j_gene: TRBJ2-2
CDR3aa: CASRRTGNTGELFF

v_gene: TRBV4-3
j_gene: TRBJ2-5
CDR3aa: CASSQDHERAQTQYF

v_gene: TRBV10-3
j_gene: TRBJ1-1
CDR3aa: CASSYQTGLNTEAFF

v_gene: TRBV5-4
j_gene: TRBJ2-7
CDR3aa: CASSLARGRFYEQYF

v_gene: TRBV6-5
j_gene: TRBJ2-3
CDR3aa: CASSPGDFTDTQYF

v_gene: TRBV21-1
j_gene: TRBJ1-4
CDR3aa: CASSKFGGASNEKLFF

v_gene: TRBV7-3
j_gene: TRBJ2-1
CDR3aa: CASSIQGPQLLYNEQFF

v_gene: TRBV19
j_gene: TRBJ1-4
CDR3aa: CASSTPGGLGEKLFF

v_gene: TRBV2
j_gene: TRBJ2-1
CDR3aa: CASSGTQGQGSYNEQFF

v_gene: TRBV11-2
j_gene: TRBJ1-3
CDR3aa: CAINRAGNTIYF

v_gene: TRBV7-3
j_gene: TRBJ2-1
CDR3aa: CASSLGGLAGGNNEQFF

v_gene: TRBV4-2
j_gene: TRBJ2-2
CDR3aa: CASSQGTGDTGELFF

v_gene: TRBV5-5
j_gene: TRBJ2-5
CDR3aa: CASSIGLAGGETQYF

v_gene: TRBV10-2
j_gene: TRBJ2-7
CDR3aa: CASSDQDRGGLYEQYF

v_gene: TRBV11-3
j_gene: TRBJ2-7
CDR3aa: CASSFGQGGMYEQYF

v_gene: TRBV27
j_gene: TRBJ1-6
CDR3aa: CASSFPGGSPLHF

v_gene: TRBV25-1
j_gene: TRBJ2-7
CDR3aa: CASSIRGEQYF

v_gene: TRBV5-4
j_gene: TRBJ2-2
CDR3aa: CASSIGQGKAGELFF

v_gene: TRBV5-4
j_gene: TRBJ1-2
CDR3aa: CASSLETGAGSYTF

v_gene: TRBV4-3
j_gene: TRBJ2-1
CDR3aa: CASSQDPRASYNEQFF

v_gene: TRBV23-1
j_gene: TRBJ1-2
CDR3aa: CASSTQVNNYGYTF

v_gene: TRBV4-1
j_gene: TRBJ2-5
CDR3aa: CASSQDGLSGTQYF

v_gene: TRBV27
j_gene: TRBJ2-1
CDR3aa: CASSLSLAGTYEQFF

v_gene: TRBV11-2
j_gene: TRBJ2-7
CDR3aa: CASSLGGFRDRVSYEQYF

v_gene: TRBV6-5
j_gene: TRBJ2-3
CDR3aa: CASSWDREADTQYF

v_gene: TRBV28
j_gene: TRBJ2-5
CDR3aa: CASSKQVPGGETQYF

v_gene: TRBV30
j_gene: TRBJ1-2
CDR3aa: CAWGDRGRRGYTF

v_gene: TRBV7-2
j_gene: TRBJ2-1
CDR3aa: CASSSVGGAVSNEQFF

v_gene: TRBV18
j_gene: TRBJ1-1
CDR3aa: CASSPTNGDTEAFF

v_gene: TRBV2
j_gene: TRBJ2-7
CDR3aa: CASSPGTGLYEQYF

v_gene: TRBV7-3
j_gene: TRBJ2-1
CDR3aa: CASSLSGGAYNEQFF

v_gene: TRBV7-3
j_gene: TRBJ2-3
CDR3aa: CASSLNPRDTQYF

v_gene: TRBV4-1
j_gene: TRBJ2-3
CDR3aa: CASSLRLAGATDTQYF

v_gene: TRBV5-4
j_gene: TRBJ2-5
CDR3aa: CASSPTGVETQYF

v_gene: TRBV4-2
j_gene: TRBJ1-5
CDR3aa: CASSQGGPNQPQHF

v_gene: TRBV2
j_gene: TRBJ2-2
CDR3aa: CASSSNRELGELFF

v_gene: TRBV6-1
j_gene: TRBJ2-3
CDR3aa: CASARELHTDTQYF

v_gene: TRBV7-9
j_gene: TRBJ1-1
CDR3aa: CASNDYRGPGDTEAFF

v_gene: TRBV27
j_gene: TRBJ1-1
CDR3aa: CASRRDRLMNTEAFF

v_gene: TRBV6-5
j_gene: TRBJ1-2
CDR3aa: CASSYSDSYGYTF

v_gene: TRBV7-9
j_gene: TRBJ1-5
CDR3aa: CASSFSADSNQPQHF

v_gene: TRBV7-3
j_gene: TRBJ1-1
CDR3aa: CASSPRGPPPAFF

v_gene: TRBV6-6
j_gene: TRBJ1-1
CDR3aa: CASSRTDSPEAFF